The 9 T cell receptor beta chains given below trace back to one sample, sequenced in a study of blood T cell repertoires in COVID-19. Sequenced by immunoSEQ multiplex PCR; TCRdb stores in-frame clones only, minus some. The sample records approximately 200,000 clones, about 84% being singletons. Input material: peripheral blood. The receptor set was obtained from a person aged 70 to 85 with COVID-19, enrolled during active disease.

The CDR3 DNA reads as TGTGCCAGCAGCGTAGCGCCTAGATCGACCGGGGAGCTGTTTTTT. Translation gives CASSVAPRSTGELFF. The rearrangement uses TRBV9 and TRBJ2-2; D not resolved. Germline V gene data show CDR1 as SGDLS and CDR2 as YYNGEE. This CDR3 contains 15 residues. V was pared by 0 bases and J by 5 bases, with 11 bases between.

The chain combines TRBV6-5 with TRBJ2-7; a weak D match, TRBD1 (6 bases). This CDR3 has 16 residues. Germline CDR1 MNHEY, CDR2 SVGAGI. V lost 2 bases to trimming and J lost 3 bases, with 17 bases between them. The CDR3 loop is CASSYGGGALNYEQYF. CDR3 in DNA: TGTGCCAGCAGTTACGGGGGCGGCGCCCTAAACTACGAGCAGTACTTC.

The J gene is TRBJ1-1, the V gene TRBV28; D ambiguous. CDR3 length equals 12 residues. V was trimmed by 3 bases and J by 13 bases, leaving 15 bases between them. Germline CDR1 is MDHEN and CDR2 is SYDVKM. CDR3 sequence (DNA): TGTGCCAGCAGTTTCACCCGACAAGGTGGTTTCTTT. This translates into CASSFTRQGGFF. Supplemented by reference TRBV28 and TRBJ1-1, the full variable domain reads DVKVTQSSRYLVKRTGEKVFLECVQDMDHENMFWYRQDPGLGLRLIYFSYDVKMKEKGDIPEGYSVSREKKERFSLILESASTNQTSMYLCASSFTRQGGFFGQGTRLTVV.

This clone was picked up one time. The V gene is TRBV29-1, the J gene TRBJ2-3, with a possible D match to TRBD2 (6 bases). Deletions cut 4 bases from V and 2 bases from J, with 10 bases between. Germline lookup yields CDR1 SQVTM and CDR2 ANQGSEA. The CDR3 extends over 13 amino acids. The CDR3 nucleotides are TGCAGCGTTGGCAGGGACTCCACAGATACGCAGTATTTT. As protein: CSVGRDSTDTQYF.

This chain links TRBV30 with TRBJ2-1; 7 bases fit TRBD2. The CDR3 is 14 residues long. CDR1 and CDR2 from the germline V gene are GTSNPN and SVGIG (reference sequence). The V and J ends lost 0 bases and 10 bases, in that order; junction bases with no gene match: 9. The CDR3 region is CAWSVGTQRDEQFF. Written as DNA, the CDR3 is TGTGCCTGGAGTGTAGGGACTCAGCGGGACGAGCAGTTCTTC.

The chain employs TRBV9 and TRBJ1-1; 10 nucleotides match TRBD1. CDR1 and CDR2 from the germline V gene are SGDLS and YYNGEE. This CDR3 has 17 amino acids. Losses at the gene ends were 3 bases for V and 4 bases for J; bases not matched to a gene: 12. CDR3 protein: CASSAGSTGGGRTEAFF. The CDR3 DNA sequence: TGTGCCAGCAGCGCGGGCTCGACAGGGGGCGGACGCACTGAAGCTTTCTTT.

The rearrangement joins TRBV6-1 to TRBJ1-5; weak D call: TRBD1 (6 bases). V shed 4 bases and J shed 0 bases, with 19 bases lying between them. The CDR3 has 18 residues. In germline, CDR1 is MNHNS, CDR2 SASEGT. The chain's CDR3 is CASSGTAPWGYSNQPQHF. In DNA form, the CDR3 reads TGTGCCAGCAGTGGGACAGCACCCTGGGGATATAGCAATCAGCCCCAGCATTTT.

The genes are TRBV28 and TRBJ1-5, with a possible D match to TRBD1 (6 bases). Trimming took 5 bases from V and 6 from J, leaving 14 bases between them. CDR1 is MDHEN and CDR2 is SYDVKM in the germline V gene. The CDR3 covers 14 residues. The CDR3 nucleotides read TGTGCCAGCAGTCTAGGACAGCAAACTCAGCCCCAGCATTTT. Translated, it gives CASSLGQQTQPQHF.

The V call is TRBV27, the J call TRBJ2-7; 7 bases are shared with TRBD1. Trimming took 5 bases from V and 4 from J; bases not matched to a gene: 11. This CDR3 has 15 amino acids. Germline lookup yields CDR1 MNHEY and CDR2 SMNVEV (reference sequence). CDR3: CASSASPGQTYEQYF. The DNA for the CDR3 is TGTGCCAGCAGTGCGTCACCGGGACAGACATACGAGCAGTACTTC.